Listed below are T cell receptor beta chains from one sample, sequenced in a study of blood T cells in healthy people across ages. TCRdb re-called the 5' RACE reads through MiXCR, storing one row per CDR3 protein. The sample has some 1.5 million distinct CDR3 sequences, 28% seen once. Source material: blood. The receptors here all came from a woman aged 25 to 39 in good health. CDR3s include the opening cysteine and the closing phenylalanine or tryptophan. Each record gives: V gene, clone size, D gene, J gene, CDR3 DNA, CDR3 protein. A D gene is named only where the DNA matches it firmly. Not every row has a clone size; where given, it reads once, few, many or a size class.

v_gene: TRBV2
abundance: once
d_gene: .
j_gene: TRBJ1-4
CDR3nt: TGTGCCAGCAGTGCAGATGGCGAAAAACTGTTTTTT
CDR3aa: CASSADGEKLFF

v_gene: TRBV20-1
abundance: few
d_gene: TRBD1
j_gene: TRBJ1-2
CDR3nt: TGCAGTGCTATAGACAGGGCCGAGGGAGTATTCAATGGCTACACCTTC
CDR3aa: CSAIDRAEGVFNGYTF

v_gene: TRBV12-3/TRBV12-4
abundance: .
d_gene: .
j_gene: TRBJ1-6
CDR3nt: TGTGCCAGCAGTCCCCGTCGGTCCTATAATTCACCCCTCCACTTT
CDR3aa: CASSPRRSYNSPLHF

v_gene: TRBV20-1
abundance: few
d_gene: TRBD1
j_gene: TRBJ2-7
CDR3nt: TGCAGTGCTAGATCGACAGGGGCCAGCTCCTACGAGCAGTACTTC
CDR3aa: CSARSTGASSYEQYF

v_gene: TRBV27
abundance: few
d_gene: TRBD2
j_gene: TRBJ2-7
CDR3nt: TGTGCCAGCAGTCCCCTTAGCGGGAGGGCGTACGAGCAGTACTTC
CDR3aa: CASSPLSGRAYEQYF

v_gene: TRBV21-1
abundance: few
d_gene: .
j_gene: TRBJ2-1
CDR3nt: TGTGCCAGCAGCCCCCGTAGGGGGCTTGAGCAGTTCTTC
CDR3aa: CASSPRRGLEQFF

v_gene: TRBV6-9
abundance: .
d_gene: .
j_gene: TRBJ2-1
CDR3nt: TGTGCCAGCAGTTATGGGGACCCCTCTATCTATGAGCAGTTCTTC
CDR3aa: CASSYGDPSIYEQFF

v_gene: TRBV2
abundance: few
d_gene: .
j_gene: TRBJ2-5
CDR3nt: TGTGCCAGCAGTGACGATGAGACCCAGTACTTC
CDR3aa: CASSDDETQYF

v_gene: TRBV5-6
abundance: .
d_gene: .
j_gene: TRBJ2-7
CDR3nt: TGTGCCAGTAGCCGGGTGGGGCAGCGCGTTTCCTACGAGCAGTACTTC
CDR3aa: CASSRVGQRVSYEQYF

v_gene: TRBV29-1
abundance: .
d_gene: .
j_gene: TRBJ1-1
CDR3nt: TGCAGCGTTGAACAGGAATTTGTGATCACTGAAGCTTTCTTT
CDR3aa: CSVEQEFVITEAFF

v_gene: TRBV3-1
abundance: .
d_gene: .
j_gene: TRBJ2-3
CDR3nt: TGTGCCAGCAGTGGAGCGTACACAGATACGCAGTATTTT
CDR3aa: CASSGAYTDTQYF

v_gene: TRBV20-1
abundance: many
d_gene: .
j_gene: TRBJ2-5
CDR3nt: TGCAGTGGGGCTGGGGCGGAAGAGACCCAGTACTTC
CDR3aa: CSGAGAEETQYF

v_gene: TRBV20-1
abundance: .
d_gene: TRBD2
j_gene: TRBJ2-1
CDR3nt: TGCAGTCCTATGAGGACTAGCGGCTACAATGAGCAGTTCTTC
CDR3aa: CSPMRTSGYNEQFF

v_gene: TRBV5-6
abundance: .
d_gene: .
j_gene: TRBJ1-1
CDR3nt: TGTGCCAGCAGCTTGAGAGGATACGAAGCTTTCTTT
CDR3aa: CASSLRGYEAFF

v_gene: TRBV7-9
abundance: few
d_gene: .
j_gene: TRBJ2-3
CDR3nt: TGTGCCAGCACCGTAAACAGGGACACAGATACGCAGTATTTT
CDR3aa: CASTVNRDTDTQYF

v_gene: TRBV11-2
abundance: .
d_gene: .
j_gene: TRBJ2-1
CDR3nt: TGTGCCAGCAGCTTCCCCAGCAGCACCTACAATGAGCAGTTCTTC
CDR3aa: CASSFPSSTYNEQFF

v_gene: TRBV4-1
abundance: many
d_gene: TRBD2
j_gene: TRBJ2-3
CDR3nt: TGCGCCAGCAGCCCCCAAGCTAGCGGGGCCACAGATACGCAGTATTTT
CDR3aa: CASSPQASGATDTQYF

v_gene: TRBV4-1
abundance: .
d_gene: .
j_gene: TRBJ2-1
CDR3nt: TGCGCCAGCAGCCCAAGTGAGGGGAGGAATGAGCAGTTCTTC
CDR3aa: CASSPSEGRNEQFF

v_gene: TRBV2
abundance: .
d_gene: .
j_gene: TRBJ2-5
CDR3nt: TGTGCCAGCAGTGAAGGATTGATGGAGACCCAGTACTTC
CDR3aa: CASSEGLMETQYF

v_gene: TRBV7-9
abundance: .
d_gene: .
j_gene: TRBJ1-1
CDR3nt: TGTGCCAGCAGCTTGATCGGGGCGGATGTTGAAGCTTTCTTT
CDR3aa: CASSLIGADVEAFF

v_gene: TRBV30
abundance: few
d_gene: .
j_gene: TRBJ1-1
CDR3nt: TGTGCCTGGGGGCAGACGAACACTGAAGCTTTCTTT
CDR3aa: CAWGQTNTEAFF

v_gene: TRBV2
abundance: few
d_gene: .
j_gene: TRBJ1-5
CDR3nt: TGTGCCAGCAGTGGTGGTGGGGGTCTCAGCAATCAGCCCCAGCATTTT
CDR3aa: CASSGGGGLSNQPQHF

v_gene: TRBV9
abundance: .
d_gene: TRBD2
j_gene: TRBJ2-1
CDR3nt: TGTGCCAGCAGCGAGGGCGGGGGTTGGAATGAGCAGTTCTTC
CDR3aa: CASSEGGGWNEQFF

v_gene: TRBV20-1
abundance: few
d_gene: TRBD1
j_gene: TRBJ2-3
CDR3nt: TGCAGTGCGGACCGGGACAGGGGCTCACGTACGCAGTATTTT
CDR3aa: CSADRDRGSRTQYF

v_gene: TRBV28
abundance: few
d_gene: .
j_gene: TRBJ1-2
CDR3nt: TGTGCCAGCAGTAGCTCAGGGTCGCGCCTCGGCGGCTACACCTTC
CDR3aa: CASSSSGSRLGGYTF

v_gene: TRBV7-6
abundance: many
d_gene: TRBD1
j_gene: TRBJ1-2
CDR3nt: TGTGCCAGCAGCCGACAGGGAGGGGAGGGCTACACCTTC
CDR3aa: CASSRQGGEGYTF

v_gene: TRBV20-1
abundance: few
d_gene: TRBD1
j_gene: TRBJ1-1
CDR3nt: TGCAGTGCTTTAGATTGGGACAGTGGAAACACTGAAGCTTTCTTT
CDR3aa: CSALDWDSGNTEAFF

v_gene: TRBV20-1
abundance: .
d_gene: .
j_gene: TRBJ1-1
CDR3nt: TGCAGTGCTCATACAGGGTGGGGGGTTAGTTACACTGAAGCTTTCTTT
CDR3aa: CSAHTGWGVSYTEAFF

v_gene: TRBV5-1
abundance: .
d_gene: .
j_gene: TRBJ1-5
CDR3nt: TGCGCCAGCAGCCTATCCGGGACAAAGAATCAGCCCCAGCATTTT
CDR3aa: CASSLSGTKNQPQHF

v_gene: TRBV20-1
abundance: few
d_gene: TRBD1
j_gene: TRBJ2-7
CDR3nt: TGCAGTGCCTACCGAACAGGGGCAGGGTACGAGCAGTACTTC
CDR3aa: CSAYRTGAGYEQYF

v_gene: TRBV6-4
abundance: .
d_gene: .
j_gene: TRBJ2-3
CDR3nt: TGTGCCAGCAGTGGACAGGCCACAGATACGCAGTATTTT
CDR3aa: CASSGQATDTQYF

v_gene: TRBV12-3/TRBV12-4
abundance: .
d_gene: TRBD2
j_gene: TRBJ2-4
CDR3nt: TGTGCCAGCAGTCCACGGGGGGTGGGAACCAAAAACATTCAGTACTTC
CDR3aa: CASSPRGVGTKNIQYF

v_gene: TRBV20-1
abundance: .
d_gene: .
j_gene: TRBJ2-5
CDR3nt: TGCAGTGCTAGACCCCTACCAAGGAGGGGCGGAGGGACCCAGTACTTC
CDR3aa: CSARPLPRRGGGTQYF

v_gene: TRBV29-1
abundance: .
d_gene: .
j_gene: TRBJ1-5
CDR3nt: TGCAGCGTTGAATTCGGGGCGCGGGGCAATCAGCCCCAGCATTTT
CDR3aa: CSVEFGARGNQPQHF

v_gene: TRBV7-2
abundance: .
d_gene: .
j_gene: TRBJ1-2
CDR3nt: TGTGCCAGCAGCTTAGCGGGCAGGGCTGAGCCATATGGCTACACCTTC
CDR3aa: CASSLAGRAEPYGYTF

v_gene: TRBV9
abundance: .
d_gene: .
j_gene: TRBJ2-3
CDR3nt: TGTGCCAGCAGCGCCACTCCCTATACGCAGTATTTT
CDR3aa: CASSATPYTQYF

v_gene: TRBV7-6
abundance: .
d_gene: .
j_gene: TRBJ2-5
CDR3nt: TGTGCCAGCAGCTTAGGCCCTACTCTCCAAGAGACCCAGTACTTC
CDR3aa: CASSLGPTLQETQYF

v_gene: TRBV7-2
abundance: .
d_gene: .
j_gene: TRBJ2-7
CDR3nt: TGTGCCAGCAGCCAACTGGACAGCTCATACTACGAGCAGTACTTC
CDR3aa: CASSQLDSSYYEQYF

v_gene: TRBV11-2
abundance: many
d_gene: .
j_gene: TRBJ2-1
CDR3nt: TGTGCCAGCAGCTCCCATGAGCAGTTCTTC
CDR3aa: CASSSHEQFF

v_gene: TRBV7-2
abundance: few
d_gene: .
j_gene: TRBJ2-3
CDR3nt: TGTGCCAGCAGCCGGAAGGCGGCAGATACGCAGTATTTT
CDR3aa: CASSRKAADTQYF

v_gene: TRBV2
abundance: .
d_gene: .
j_gene: TRBJ1-5
CDR3nt: TGTGCCAGCAATGTGGGGGGGCCGGTAAGCAATCAGCCCCAGCATTTT
CDR3aa: CASNVGGPVSNQPQHF

v_gene: TRBV6-1
abundance: .
d_gene: .
j_gene: TRBJ1-2
CDR3nt: TGTGCCAGCAGTGGGGACGGTTTCTATGGCTACACCTTC
CDR3aa: CASSGDGFYGYTF

v_gene: TRBV9
abundance: .
d_gene: .
j_gene: TRBJ2-2
CDR3nt: TGTGCCAGCAGCGTACCCCTCGACGGGGGCAACACCGGGGAGCTGTTTTTT
CDR3aa: CASSVPLDGGNTGELFF

v_gene: TRBV4-3
abundance: .
d_gene: .
j_gene: TRBJ2-5
CDR3nt: TGCGCCAGCAGCCAAATCCGGGGCTTCCAAGAGACCCAGTACTTC
CDR3aa: CASSQIRGFQETQYF

v_gene: TRBV24-1
abundance: .
d_gene: .
j_gene: TRBJ1-2
CDR3nt: TGTGCCACCAGTGATTCTAGCTATGGCTACACCTTC
CDR3aa: CATSDSSYGYTF

v_gene: TRBV5-1
abundance: .
d_gene: .
j_gene: TRBJ2-1
CDR3nt: TGCGCCAGCAGCTTGGCTGAACCTTACAATGAGCAGTTCTTC
CDR3aa: CASSLAEPYNEQFF

v_gene: TRBV5-1
abundance: once
d_gene: .
j_gene: TRBJ2-1
CDR3nt: TGCGCCAGCAGCTTGGGTAGTGGGGGCTCCCGCTCCTACAATGAGCAGTTCTTC
CDR3aa: CASSLGSGGSRSYNEQFF

v_gene: TRBV20-1
abundance: .
d_gene: .
j_gene: TRBJ1-5
CDR3nt: TGCAGTGCGGCGCAGGGGAGTCAGCCCCAGCATTTT
CDR3aa: CSAAQGSQPQHF

v_gene: TRBV18
abundance: .
d_gene: TRBD1
j_gene: TRBJ2-7
CDR3nt: TGTGCCAGCTCACCCTCGGGACAGGGAAAGTTTGGTAACAACTACGAGCAGTACTTC
CDR3aa: CASSPSGQGKFGNNYEQYF

v_gene: TRBV20-1
abundance: many
d_gene: .
j_gene: TRBJ1-2
CDR3nt: TGCAGTGCCCCCACTGAGGTGGGTGGCTACACCTTC
CDR3aa: CSAPTEVGGYTF

v_gene: TRBV27
abundance: few
d_gene: TRBD2
j_gene: TRBJ2-1
CDR3nt: TGTGCCAGCAGTTGGGAGGGGCTTTCTCAGCAGTTCTTC
CDR3aa: CASSWEGLSQQFF

v_gene: TRBV3-1
abundance: .
d_gene: TRBD1
j_gene: TRBJ1-4
CDR3nt: TGTGCCAGCAGCCAAGATCAGGGGGGTCGAGGGGAAAAACTGTTTTTT
CDR3aa: CASSQDQGGRGEKLFF

v_gene: TRBV7-9
abundance: few
d_gene: .
j_gene: TRBJ2-1
CDR3nt: TGTGCCAGCAGGGCCGGGACACCAAGCTCCTACAATGAGCAGTTCTTC
CDR3aa: CASRAGTPSSYNEQFF

v_gene: TRBV6-1
abundance: few
d_gene: TRBD1
j_gene: TRBJ1-2
CDR3nt: TGTGCCAGCAGAATGGGGACAGAAGCCTATGGCTACACCTTC
CDR3aa: CASRMGTEAYGYTF

v_gene: TRBV20-1
abundance: .
d_gene: TRBD1
j_gene: TRBJ1-5
CDR3nt: TGCAGTGCTAGAGCTCGACAGGGGACCTTCCAGCCCCAGCATTTT
CDR3aa: CSARARQGTFQPQHF

v_gene: TRBV5-1
abundance: .
d_gene: .
j_gene: TRBJ1-2
CDR3nt: TGCGCCAGCAGCTTATCCGGGAGGCACTATGGCTACACCTTC
CDR3aa: CASSLSGRHYGYTF

v_gene: TRBV25-1
abundance: few
d_gene: .
j_gene: TRBJ2-1
CDR3nt: TGTGCCAGCAGTCCCCACGGATACTACAATGAGCAGTTCTTC
CDR3aa: CASSPHGYYNEQFF

v_gene: TRBV12-3/TRBV12-4
abundance: many
d_gene: TRBD1
j_gene: TRBJ2-5
CDR3nt: TGTGCCAGCAGTCCGATGGGGACAGGGGAGGAAGAGACCCAGTACTTC
CDR3aa: CASSPMGTGEEETQYF

v_gene: TRBV6-5
abundance: .
d_gene: .
j_gene: TRBJ2-7
CDR3nt: TGTGCCAGCAGTCCTAGGACCCCTCAGGGCTACGAGCAGTACTTC
CDR3aa: CASSPRTPQGYEQYF